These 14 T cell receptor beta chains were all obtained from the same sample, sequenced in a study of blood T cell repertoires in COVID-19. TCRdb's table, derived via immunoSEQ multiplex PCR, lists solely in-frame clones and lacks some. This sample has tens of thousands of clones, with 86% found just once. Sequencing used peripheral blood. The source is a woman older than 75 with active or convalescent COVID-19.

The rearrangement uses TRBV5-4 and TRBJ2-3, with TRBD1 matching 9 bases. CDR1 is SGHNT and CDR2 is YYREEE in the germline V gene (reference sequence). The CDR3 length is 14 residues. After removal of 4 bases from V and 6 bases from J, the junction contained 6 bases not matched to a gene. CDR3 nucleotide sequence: TGTGCCAGCAGCCCTGGGACAGGGCGGGATACGCAGTATTTT. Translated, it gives CASSPGTGRDTQYF. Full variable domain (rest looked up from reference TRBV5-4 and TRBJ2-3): ETGVTQSPTHLIKTRGQQVTLRCSSQSGHNTVSWYQQALGQGPQFIFQYYREEENGRGNFPPRFSGLQFPNYSSELNVNALELDDSALYLCASSPGTGRDTQYFGPGTRLTVL.

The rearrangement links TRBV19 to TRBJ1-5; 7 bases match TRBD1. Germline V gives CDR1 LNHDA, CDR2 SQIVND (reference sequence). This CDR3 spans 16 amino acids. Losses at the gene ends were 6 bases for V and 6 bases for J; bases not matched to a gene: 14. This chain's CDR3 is CASSPEEGARGQPQHF. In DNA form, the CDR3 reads TGTGCCAGTAGCCCTGAGGAGGGGGCTAGGGGTCAGCCCCAGCATTTT.

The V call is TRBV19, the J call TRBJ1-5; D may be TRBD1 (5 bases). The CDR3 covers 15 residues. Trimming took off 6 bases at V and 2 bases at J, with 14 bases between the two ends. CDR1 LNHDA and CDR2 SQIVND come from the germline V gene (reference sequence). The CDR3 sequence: CASRDGAVRNQPQHF. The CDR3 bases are TGTGCCAGTAGGGATGGGGCAGTTCGCAATCAGCCCCAGCATTTT.

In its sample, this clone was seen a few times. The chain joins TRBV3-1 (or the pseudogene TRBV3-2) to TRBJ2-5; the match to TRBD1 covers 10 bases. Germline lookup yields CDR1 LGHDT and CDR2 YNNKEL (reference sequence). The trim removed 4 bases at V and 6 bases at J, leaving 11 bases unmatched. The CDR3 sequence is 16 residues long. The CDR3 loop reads CASSPRGQGLSKTQYF. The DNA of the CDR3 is TGTGCCAGCAGCCCCCGGGGACAGGGGTTATCGAAGACCCAGTACTTC.

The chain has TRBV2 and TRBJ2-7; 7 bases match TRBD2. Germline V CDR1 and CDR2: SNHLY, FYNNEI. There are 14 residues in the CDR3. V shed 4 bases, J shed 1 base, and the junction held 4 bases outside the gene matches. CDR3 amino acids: CASSGASGSYEQYF. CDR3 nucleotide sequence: TGTGCCAGCAGTGGGGCTAGCGGATCCTACGAGCAGTACTTC. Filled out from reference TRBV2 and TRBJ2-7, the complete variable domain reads EPEVTQTPSHQVTQMGQEVILRCVPISNHLYFYWYRQILGQKVEFLVSFYNNEISEKSEIFDDQFSVERPDGSNFTLKIRSTKLEDSAMYFCASSGASGSYEQYFGPGTRLTVT.

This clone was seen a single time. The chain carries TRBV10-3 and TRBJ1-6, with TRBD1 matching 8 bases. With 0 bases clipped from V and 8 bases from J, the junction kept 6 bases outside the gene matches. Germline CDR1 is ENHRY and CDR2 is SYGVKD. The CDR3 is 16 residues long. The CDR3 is CAISESSARGHSPLHF. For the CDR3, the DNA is TGTGCCATCAGTGAGTCGTCCGCCAGGGGGCATTCACCCCTCCACTTT.

Here the CDR3 DNA reads TGTGCCAGCAGCTTGGGGCTAGCGGAGAGTTCCACCGGGGAGCTGTTTTTT. Amino acids: CASSLGLAESSTGELFF. The chain carries TRBV7-3 and TRBJ2-2, with 7 nucleotides matching TRBD2. Germline-derived CDR1 and CDR2 are SGHTA and FQGTGA. This CDR3 region has 17 residues. The J segment lost 4 bases and the V segment lost 3 bases, leaving 11 bases of the junction unmatched.

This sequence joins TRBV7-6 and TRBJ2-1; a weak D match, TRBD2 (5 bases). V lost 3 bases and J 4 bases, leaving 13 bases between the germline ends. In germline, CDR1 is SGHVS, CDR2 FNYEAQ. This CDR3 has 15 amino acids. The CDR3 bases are TGTGCCAGCAGCTTGGGAGCGGCCTTATACAATGAGCAGTTCTTC. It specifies CASSLGAALYNEQFF. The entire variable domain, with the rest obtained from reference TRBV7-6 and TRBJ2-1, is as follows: GAGVSQSPRYKVTKRGQDVALRCDPISGHVSLYWYRQALGQGPEFLTYFNYEAQQDKSGLPNDRFSAERPEGSISTLTIQRTEQRDSAMYRCASSLGAALYNEQFFGPGTRLTVL.

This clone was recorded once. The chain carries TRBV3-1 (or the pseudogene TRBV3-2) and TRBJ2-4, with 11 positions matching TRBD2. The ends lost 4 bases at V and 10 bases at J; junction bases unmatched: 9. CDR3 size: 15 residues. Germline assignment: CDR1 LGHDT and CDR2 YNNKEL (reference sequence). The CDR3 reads CASSPPGLADRIQYF. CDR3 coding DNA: TGTGCCAGCAGCCCTCCGGGACTAGCGGACCGTATTCAGTACTTC.

The CDR3 DNA reads as TGTGCCAGCCGACAGACTAGCGGGGGCCTTGCGGAGGAGCAGTTCTTC. Encoded protein: CASRQTSGGLAEEQFF. The chain links TRBV18 to TRBJ2-1; 12 nucleotides line up with TRBD2. This CDR3 contains 16 residues. V was clipped by 8 bases and J by 10 bases; unmatched bases: 15. Germline V lookup: CDR1 KGHSH, CDR2 LQKENI. Full variable domain (rest looked up from reference TRBV18 and TRBJ2-1): NAGVMQNPRHLVRRRGQEARLRCSPMKGHSHVYWYRQLPEEGLKFMVYLQKENIIDESGMPKERFSAEFPKEGPSILRIQQVVRGDSAAYFCASRQTSGGLAEEQFFGPGTRLTVL.

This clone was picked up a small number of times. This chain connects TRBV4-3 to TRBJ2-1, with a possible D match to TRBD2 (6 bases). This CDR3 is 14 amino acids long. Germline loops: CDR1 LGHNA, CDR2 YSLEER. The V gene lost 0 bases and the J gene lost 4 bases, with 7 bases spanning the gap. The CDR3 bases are TGCGCCAGCAGCCAAGAGGGACTTTACAATGAGCAGTTCTTC. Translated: CASSQEGLYNEQFF.

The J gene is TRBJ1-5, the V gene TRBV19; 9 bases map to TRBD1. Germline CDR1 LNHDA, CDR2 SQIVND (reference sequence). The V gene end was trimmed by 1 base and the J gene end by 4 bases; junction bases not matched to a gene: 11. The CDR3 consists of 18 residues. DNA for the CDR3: TGTGCCAGTAGTATAGCCTCTGCCGGGACAGGGTCTAATCAGCCCCAGCATTTT. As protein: CASSIASAGTGSNQPQHF.

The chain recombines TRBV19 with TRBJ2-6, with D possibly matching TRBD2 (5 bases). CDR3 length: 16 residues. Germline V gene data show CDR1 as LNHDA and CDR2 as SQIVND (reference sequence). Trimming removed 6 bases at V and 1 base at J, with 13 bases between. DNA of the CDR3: TGTGCCAGTAGGCCGGGGTTGCCTTCTGGGGCCAACGTCCTGACTTTC. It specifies CASRPGLPSGANVLTF.

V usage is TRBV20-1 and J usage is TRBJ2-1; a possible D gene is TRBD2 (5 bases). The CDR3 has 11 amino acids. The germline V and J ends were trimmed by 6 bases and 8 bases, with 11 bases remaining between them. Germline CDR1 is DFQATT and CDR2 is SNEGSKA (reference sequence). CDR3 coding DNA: TGCAGTGCAAACCTCGGGGATGAGCAGTTCTTC. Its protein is CSANLGDEQFF.